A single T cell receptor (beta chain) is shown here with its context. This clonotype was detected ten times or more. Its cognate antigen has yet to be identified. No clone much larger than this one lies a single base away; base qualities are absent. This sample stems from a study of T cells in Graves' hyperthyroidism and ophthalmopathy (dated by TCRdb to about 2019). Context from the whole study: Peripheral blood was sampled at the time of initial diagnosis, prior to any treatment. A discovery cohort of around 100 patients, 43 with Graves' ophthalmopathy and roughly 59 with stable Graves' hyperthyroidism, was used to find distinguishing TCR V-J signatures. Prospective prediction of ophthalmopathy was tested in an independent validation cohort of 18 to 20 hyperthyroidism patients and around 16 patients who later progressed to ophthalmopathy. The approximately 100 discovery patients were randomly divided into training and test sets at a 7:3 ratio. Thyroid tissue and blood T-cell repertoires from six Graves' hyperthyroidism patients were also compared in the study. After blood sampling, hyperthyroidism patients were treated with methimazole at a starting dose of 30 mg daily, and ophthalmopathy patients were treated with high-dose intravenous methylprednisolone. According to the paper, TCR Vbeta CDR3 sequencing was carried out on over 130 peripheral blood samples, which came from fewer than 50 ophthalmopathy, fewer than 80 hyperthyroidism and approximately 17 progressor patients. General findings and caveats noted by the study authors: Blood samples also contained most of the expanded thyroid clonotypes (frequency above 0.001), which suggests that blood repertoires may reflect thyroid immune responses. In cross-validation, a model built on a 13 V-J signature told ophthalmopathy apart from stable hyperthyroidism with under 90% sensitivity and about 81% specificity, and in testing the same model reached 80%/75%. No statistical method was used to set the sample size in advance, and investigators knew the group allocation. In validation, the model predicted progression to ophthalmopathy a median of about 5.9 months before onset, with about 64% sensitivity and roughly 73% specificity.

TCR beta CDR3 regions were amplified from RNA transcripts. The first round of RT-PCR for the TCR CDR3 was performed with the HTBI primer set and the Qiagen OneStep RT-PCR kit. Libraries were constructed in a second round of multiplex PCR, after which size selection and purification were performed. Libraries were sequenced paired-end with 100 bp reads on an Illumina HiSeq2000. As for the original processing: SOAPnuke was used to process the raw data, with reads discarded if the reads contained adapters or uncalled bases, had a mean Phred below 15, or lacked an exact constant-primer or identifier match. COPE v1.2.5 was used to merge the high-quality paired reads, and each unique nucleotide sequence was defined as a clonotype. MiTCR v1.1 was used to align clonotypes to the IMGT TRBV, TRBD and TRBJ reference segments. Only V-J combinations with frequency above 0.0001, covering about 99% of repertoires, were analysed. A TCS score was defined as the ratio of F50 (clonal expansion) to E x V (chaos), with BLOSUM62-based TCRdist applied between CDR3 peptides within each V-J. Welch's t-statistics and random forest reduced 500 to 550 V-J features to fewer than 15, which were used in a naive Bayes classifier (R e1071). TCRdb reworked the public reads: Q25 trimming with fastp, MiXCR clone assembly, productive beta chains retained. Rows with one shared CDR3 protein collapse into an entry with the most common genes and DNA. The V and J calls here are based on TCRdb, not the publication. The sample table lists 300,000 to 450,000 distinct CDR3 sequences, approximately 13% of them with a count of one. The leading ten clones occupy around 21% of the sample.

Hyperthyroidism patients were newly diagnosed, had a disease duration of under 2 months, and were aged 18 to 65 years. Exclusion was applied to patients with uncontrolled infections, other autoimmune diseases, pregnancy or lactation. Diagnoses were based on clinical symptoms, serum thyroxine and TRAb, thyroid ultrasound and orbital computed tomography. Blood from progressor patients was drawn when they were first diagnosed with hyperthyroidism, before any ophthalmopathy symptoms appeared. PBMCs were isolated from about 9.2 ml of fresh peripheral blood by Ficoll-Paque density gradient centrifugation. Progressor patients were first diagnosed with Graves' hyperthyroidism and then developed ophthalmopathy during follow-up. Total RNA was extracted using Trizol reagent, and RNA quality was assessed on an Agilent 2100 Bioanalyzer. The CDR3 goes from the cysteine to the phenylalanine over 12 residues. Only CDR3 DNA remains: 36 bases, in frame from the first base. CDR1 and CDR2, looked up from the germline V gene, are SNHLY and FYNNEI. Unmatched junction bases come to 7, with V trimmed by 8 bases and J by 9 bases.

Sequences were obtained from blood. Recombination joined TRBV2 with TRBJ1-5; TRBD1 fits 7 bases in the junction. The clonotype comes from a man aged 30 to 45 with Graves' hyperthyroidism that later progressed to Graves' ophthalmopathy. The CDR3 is CASGQDRGPQHF. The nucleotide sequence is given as TGTGCCAGCGGACAGGACCGCGGGCCCCAGCATTTT.